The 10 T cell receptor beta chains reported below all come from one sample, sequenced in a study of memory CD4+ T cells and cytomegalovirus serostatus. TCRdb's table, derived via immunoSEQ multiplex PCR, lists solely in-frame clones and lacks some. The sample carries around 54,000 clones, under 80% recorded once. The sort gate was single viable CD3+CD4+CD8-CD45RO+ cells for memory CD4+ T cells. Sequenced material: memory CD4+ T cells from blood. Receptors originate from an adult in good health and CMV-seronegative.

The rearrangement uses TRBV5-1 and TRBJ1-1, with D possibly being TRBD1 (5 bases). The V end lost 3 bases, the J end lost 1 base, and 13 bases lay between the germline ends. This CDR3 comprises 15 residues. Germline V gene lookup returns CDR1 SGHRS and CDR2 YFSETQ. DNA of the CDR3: TGCGCCAGCAGCTCGGAGGGGCCGTGGAACACTGAAGCTTTCTTT. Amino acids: CASSSEGPWNTEAFF.

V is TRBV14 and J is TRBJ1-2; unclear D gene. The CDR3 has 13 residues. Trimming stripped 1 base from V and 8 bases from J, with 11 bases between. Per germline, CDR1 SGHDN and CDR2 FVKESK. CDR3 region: CASSQALGGGYTF. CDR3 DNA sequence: TGTGCCAGCAGCCAAGCTCTGGGAGGGGGCTACACCTTC.

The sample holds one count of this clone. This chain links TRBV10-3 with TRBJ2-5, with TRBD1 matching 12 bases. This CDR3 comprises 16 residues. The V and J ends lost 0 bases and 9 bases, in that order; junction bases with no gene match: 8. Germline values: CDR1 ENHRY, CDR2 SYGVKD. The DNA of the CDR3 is TGTGCCATCAGTGAGTCGACGGGACAGGGGGCGCGGGCCCAGTACTTC. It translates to CAISESTGQGARAQYF.

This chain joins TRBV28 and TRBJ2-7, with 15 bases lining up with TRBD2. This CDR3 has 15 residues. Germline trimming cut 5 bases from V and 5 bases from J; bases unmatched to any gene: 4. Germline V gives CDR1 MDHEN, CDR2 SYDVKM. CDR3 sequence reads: CASSPGLAGGDEQYF. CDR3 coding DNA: TGTGCCAGCAGTCCGGGACTAGCGGGAGGTGACGAGCAGTACTTC.

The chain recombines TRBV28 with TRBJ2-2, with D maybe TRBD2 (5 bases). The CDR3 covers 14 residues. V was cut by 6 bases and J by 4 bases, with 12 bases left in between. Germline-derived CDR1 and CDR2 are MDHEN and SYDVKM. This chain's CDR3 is CASSPGGGTGELFF. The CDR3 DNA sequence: TGTGCCAGCAGCCCAGGAGGCGGCACCGGGGAGCTGTTTTTT.

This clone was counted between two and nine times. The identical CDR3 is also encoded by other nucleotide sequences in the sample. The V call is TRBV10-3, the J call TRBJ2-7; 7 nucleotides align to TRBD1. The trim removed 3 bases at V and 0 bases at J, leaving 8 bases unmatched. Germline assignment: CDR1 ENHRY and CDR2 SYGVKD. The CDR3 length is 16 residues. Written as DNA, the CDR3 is TGTGCCATCAGTGAACCTGGGACAGCGAGCTCCTACGAGCAGTACTTC. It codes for CAISEPGTASSYEQYF.

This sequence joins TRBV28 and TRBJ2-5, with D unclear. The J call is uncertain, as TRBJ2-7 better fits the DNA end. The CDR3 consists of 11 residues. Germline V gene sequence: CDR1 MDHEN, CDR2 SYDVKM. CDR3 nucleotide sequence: TGTGCCAGCAGCTGGACCTACGAGCAGTACTTC. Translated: CASSWTYEQYF.

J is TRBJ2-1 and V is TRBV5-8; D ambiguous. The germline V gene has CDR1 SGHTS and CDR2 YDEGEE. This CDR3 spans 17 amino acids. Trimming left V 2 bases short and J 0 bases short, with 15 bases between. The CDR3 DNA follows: TGTGCCAGCAGCTTCGCCGGGTGGATAGGCTCCTACAATGAGCAGTTCTTC. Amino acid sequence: CASSFAGWIGSYNEQFF. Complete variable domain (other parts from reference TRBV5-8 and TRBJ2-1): EAGVTQSPTHLIKTRGQQATLRCSPISGHTSVYWYQQALGLGLQFLLWYDEGEERNRGNFPPRFSGRQFPNYSSELNVNALELEDSALYLCASSFAGWIGSYNEQFFGPGTRLTVL.

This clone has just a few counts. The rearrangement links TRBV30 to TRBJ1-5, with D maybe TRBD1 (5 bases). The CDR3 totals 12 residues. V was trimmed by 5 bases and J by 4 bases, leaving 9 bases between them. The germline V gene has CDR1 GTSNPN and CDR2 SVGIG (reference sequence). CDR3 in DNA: TGTGCCTGGGGCAGGGTGAATCAGCCCCAGCATTTT. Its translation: CAWGRVNQPQHF.

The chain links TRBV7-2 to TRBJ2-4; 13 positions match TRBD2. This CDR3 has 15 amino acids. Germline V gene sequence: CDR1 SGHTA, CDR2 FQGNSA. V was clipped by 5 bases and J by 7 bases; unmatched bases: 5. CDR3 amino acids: CASSPSLAGGNIQYF. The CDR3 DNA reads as TGTGCCAGCAGCCCCTCACTAGCGGGAGGGAACATTCAGTACTTC.